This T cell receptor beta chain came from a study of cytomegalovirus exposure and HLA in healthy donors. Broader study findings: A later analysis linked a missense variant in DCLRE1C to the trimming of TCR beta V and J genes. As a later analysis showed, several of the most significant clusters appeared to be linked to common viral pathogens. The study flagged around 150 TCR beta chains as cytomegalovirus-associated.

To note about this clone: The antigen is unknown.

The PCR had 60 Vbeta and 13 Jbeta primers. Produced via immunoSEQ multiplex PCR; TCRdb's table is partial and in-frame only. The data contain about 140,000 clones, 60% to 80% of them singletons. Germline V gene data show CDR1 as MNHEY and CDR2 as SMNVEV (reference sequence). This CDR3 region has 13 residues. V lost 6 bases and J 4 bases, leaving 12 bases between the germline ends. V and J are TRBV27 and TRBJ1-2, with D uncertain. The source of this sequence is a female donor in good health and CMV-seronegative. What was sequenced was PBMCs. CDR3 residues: CASSPPGSYGYTF. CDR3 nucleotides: TGTGCCAGCAGCCCACCGGGAAGCTATGGCTACACCTTC.